One and the same sample provided the 5 T cell receptor beta chains below, sequenced in a study of blood T cell repertoires in COVID-19 (TCRdb year 2020). Receptor amplification or capture employed the immunoSEQ multiplex PCR assay. Imported from immuneACCESS, the table was reduced by TCRdb to in-frame sequences with V and J called. These copies leave out some clones; in studies compared against another copy, an unresolved V gene accounts for under half, and the cause of the remainder is not known. The sample table contains a few hundred thousand clones; only one count was recorded for over 75% of them. The top ten clonotypes cover 1% of the sample. The sample consisted of peripheral blood. The origin of the receptors is a man between 50 and 59 years old with active or convalescent COVID-19.

The chain is built from TRBV25-1 and TRBJ2-7; D remains unclear. Trimming cost V 3 bases and J 0 bases, with 3 bases left between them. The CDR3 has 12 residues. Germline V gene data show CDR1 as MGHDK and CDR2 as SYGVNS. The CDR3 here is CASSESSYEQYF. The CDR3 DNA is TGTGCCAGCAGTGAGAGCTCCTACGAGCAGTACTTC.

The DNA for the CDR3 is TGCAGCCTCTACCCGGGACAGGGGGACGACGAGCAGTACTTC. Amino acid sequence: CSLYPGQGDDEQYF. The chain joins TRBV29-1 to TRBJ2-7; 11 nucleotides align to TRBD1. Losses at the gene ends were 8 bases for V and 5 bases for J; bases not matched to a gene: 11. Per the germline V gene, CDR1 is SQVTM and CDR2 is ANQGSEA. This CDR3 region has 14 residues.

V is TRBV11-3 and J is TRBJ1-1; TRBD1 agrees at 7 bases. CDR3 size: 14 residues. The germline V gene has CDR1 SGHNT and CDR2 YENEEA. J was trimmed by 5 bases and V by 6 bases; bases with no gene match: 9. The CDR3 coding sequence is TGTGCCAGCAGTGATAACCCACAGGGGACTGAAGCTTTCTTT. Translating it yields CASSDNPQGTEAFF.

The chain has TRBV5-1 and TRBJ2-5; TRBD2 agrees at 8 bases. Germline V CDR1 and CDR2: SGHRS, YFSETQ. The trim removed 4 bases at V and 1 base at J, leaving 3 bases unmatched. This CDR3 spans 14 amino acids. Here the CDR3 DNA reads TGCGCCAGCAGCCCGACTAGCGCCCAAGAGACCCAGTACTTC. This encodes CASSPTSAQETQYF.

The chain recombines TRBV2 with TRBJ1-2, with 10 bases identical to TRBD1. The length of the CDR3 is 15 residues. CDR1 SNHLY and CDR2 FYNNEI come from the germline V gene. J gave up 4 bases and V 6 bases, and 8 bases lay outside the gene matches. CDR3 nucleotides: TGTGCCAGCAGCGCTCCGGACAGGGGGGGCTATGGCTACACCTTC. Protein: CASSAPDRGGYGYTF.